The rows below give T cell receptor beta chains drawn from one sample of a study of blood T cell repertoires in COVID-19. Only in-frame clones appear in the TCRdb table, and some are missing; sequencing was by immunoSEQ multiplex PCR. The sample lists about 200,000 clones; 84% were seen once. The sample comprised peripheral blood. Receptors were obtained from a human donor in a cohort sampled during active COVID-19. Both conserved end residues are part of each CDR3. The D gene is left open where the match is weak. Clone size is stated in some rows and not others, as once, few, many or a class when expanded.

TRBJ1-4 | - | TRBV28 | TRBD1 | CASSLRAHGQGIVPTNEKLFF | TGTGCCAGCAGTTTACGCGCCCACGGACAGGGGATAGTTCCAACTAATGAAAAACTGTTTTTT
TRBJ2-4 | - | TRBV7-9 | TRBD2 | CASSSTSAGLAKNIQYF | TGTGCCAGCAGCTCCACTAGCGCGGGACTCGCCAAAAACATTCAGTACTTC
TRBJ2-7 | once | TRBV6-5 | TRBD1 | CASSSTSTGGTRLNF | TGTGCCAGCAGTTCGACCTCAACAGGGGGGACCAGACTGAACTTC
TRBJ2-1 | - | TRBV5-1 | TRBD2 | CASSLGGSEQFF | TGCGCCAGCAGCTTGGGCGGGAGCGAGCAGTTCTTC
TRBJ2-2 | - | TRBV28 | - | CASSLGHSGGGELFF | TGTGCCAGCAGTTTGGGACACAGTGGGGGCGGGGAGCTGTTTTTT
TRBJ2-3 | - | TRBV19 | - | CASRTADTQYF | TGTGCCAGTAGAACAGCAGATACGCAGTATTTT
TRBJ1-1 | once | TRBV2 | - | CASGGTWGTEAFF | TGTGCCAGCGGGGGGACGTGGGGCACTGAAGCTTTCTTT
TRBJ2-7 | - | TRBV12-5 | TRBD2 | CASGYRTSGKGEQYF | TGTGCTAGTGGTTACAGGACTAGCGGGAAAGGCGAGCAGTACTTC
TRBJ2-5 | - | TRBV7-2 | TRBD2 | CASSLSGGRETQYF | TGTGCCAGCAGCTTAAGCGGCGGGAGAGAGACCCAGTACTTC
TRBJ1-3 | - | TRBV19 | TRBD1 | CASRRILREGQGAGNTIYF | TGTGCCAGTAGACGTATTCTCCGCGAAGGACAGGGCGCTGGAAACACCATATATTTT
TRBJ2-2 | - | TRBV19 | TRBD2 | CASSLTSVTGELFF | TGTGCCAGTAGTTTGACTAGCGTGACCGGGGAGCTGTTTTTT
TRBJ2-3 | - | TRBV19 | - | CASSMRPTWGDTQYF | TGTGCCAGTAGTATGCGCCCAACTTGGGGCGATACGCAGTATTTT
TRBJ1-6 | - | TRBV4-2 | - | CASSQDLQGSNSPLHF | TGTGCCAGCAGCCAAGATCTGCAGGGCTCGAACTCACCCCTCCACTTT
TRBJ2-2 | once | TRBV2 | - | CASSKQGPVTGELFF | TGTGCCAGCAGTAAACAGGGCCCTGTCACCGGGGAGCTGTTTTTT
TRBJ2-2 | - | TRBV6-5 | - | CASSYSNRAHTGELFF | TGTGCCAGCAGTTACTCGAACAGGGCCCACACCGGGGAGCTGTTTTTT
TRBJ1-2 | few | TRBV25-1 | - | CASSEYRHGGGKGYTF | TGTGCCAGCAGTGAATATCGCCACGGGGGGGGCAAAGGCTACACCTTC
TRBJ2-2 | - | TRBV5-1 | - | CASSLARGGAANTGELFF | TGCGCCAGCAGCTTGGCAAGGGGGGGCGCGGCGAACACCGGGGAGCTGTTTTTT